Given below is one T cell receptor beta chain in context. Its specificity is not known. These data come from a study of T cell responses to AZD1222 COVID-19 vaccine. TCRdb's copy holds only in-frame clones and misses some; the assay was immunoSEQ multiplex PCR. The table includes some 150,000 clones, approximately 95% detected once. Overall study results and limits: Seropositivity was recorded at baseline in only six AZD1222 recipients. Repertoires were sampled only after the peak T cell response. Clonal diversity was possibly underestimated; the donors were predominantly white British and more often female.

The germline V and J ends were trimmed by 3 bases and 0 bases, with 8 bases remaining between them. This CDR3 is 15 amino acids long. Germline lookup yields CDR1 SNHLY and CDR2 FYNNEI. The chain has TRBV2 and TRBJ2-2; D may be TRBD2 (5 bases). Here the sequenced sample was peripheral blood, taken on day 0 of MenACWY control vaccination. The clonotype was recovered from an adult in good health. The CDR3 coding sequence is TGTGCCAGCAGTGATCTAGCCGCGAACACCGGGGAGCTGTTTTTT. It is translated as CASSDLAANTGELFF.